These 3 T cell receptor beta chains came from one sample sequenced in a study of blood T cell repertoires in COVID-19. Repertoires were generated with immunoSEQ multiplex PCR, while TCRdb's copy carries only in-frame clones and drops some. The sample lists 150,000 to 200,000 clones; approximately 90% were seen once. Sequenced input: PBMCs or T cells enriched from blood (not recorded which). The source is a young woman who had recovered from COVID-19.

The chain joins TRBV6-4 to TRBJ1-2, with D perhaps TRBD1 (5 bases). V gave up 2 bases and J gave up 1 base, with 20 bases separating them. The CDR3 has 18 residues. Germline-derived CDR1 and CDR2 are MRHNA and SNTAGT. The chain's CDR3 is CASSDGGTVVKINYGYTF. The CDR3 DNA is TGTGCCAGCAGTGACGGGGGGACCGTGGTCAAAATTAACTATGGCTACACCTTC.

The chain recombines TRBV4-1 with TRBJ2-2; 14 positions match TRBD2. Unmatched junction bases numbered 6, after V lost 2 bases and J lost 4 bases. CDR1 and CDR2 (germline): MGHRA, YSYEKL. This CDR3 has 18 amino acids. Here the CDR3 reads CASSQPGLAGVSTGELFF. The CDR3 DNA follows: TGCGCCAGCAGCCAACCGGGACTAGCGGGAGTGAGCACCGGGGAGCTGTTTTTT.

V is TRBV19 and J is TRBJ2-7; D might be TRBD1 (5 bases). The germline V and J ends were trimmed by 1 base and 0 bases, with 16 bases remaining between them. The CDR3 has 17 amino acids. Germline V gives CDR1 LNHDA, CDR2 SQIVND (reference sequence). The CDR3 loop is CASSIGAETASSYEQYF. DNA for the CDR3: TGTGCCAGTAGTATAGGGGCGGAGACAGCCAGCTCCTACGAGCAGTACTTC.